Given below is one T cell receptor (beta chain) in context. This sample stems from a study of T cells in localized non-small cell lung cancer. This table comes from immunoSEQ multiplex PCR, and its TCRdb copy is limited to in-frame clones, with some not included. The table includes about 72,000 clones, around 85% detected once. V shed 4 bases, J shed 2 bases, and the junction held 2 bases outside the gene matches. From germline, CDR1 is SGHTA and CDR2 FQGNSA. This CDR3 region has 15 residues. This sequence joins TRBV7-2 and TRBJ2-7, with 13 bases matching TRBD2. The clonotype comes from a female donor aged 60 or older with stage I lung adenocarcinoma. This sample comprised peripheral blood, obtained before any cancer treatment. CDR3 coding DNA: TGTGCCAGCAGCTGGACTAGCGGGGGCACCTACGAGCAGTACTTC. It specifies CASSWTSGGTYEQYF.